Listed below are T cell receptor beta chains from one sample, sequenced in a study of blood T cells in healthy people across ages. TCRdb recomputed calls from the 5' RACE reads with MiXCR, one row per CDR3 protein. The data show approximately 850,000 distinct CDR3 sequences, roughly 44% seen once. Sequenced material: blood. The receptors derive from a man aged 60-69 years in good health. Each CDR3 is given with its conserved first and last residue. D genes are given only for firm matches. The size of a clone is reported for some rows only, either as once, few or many, or as a class for expanded clones.

J gene | D gene | V gene | clone size | CDR3 DNA | CDR3 protein
TRBJ2-5 | - | TRBV29-1 | - | TGCAGCGCGGCAGGGGGGAGCGGGGTTCAAGAGACCCAGTACTTC | CSAAGGSGVQETQYF
TRBJ2-7 | - | TRBV4-3 | - | TGCGCCAGCAGCCAAGATATGACAGGAGACTACGAGCAGTACTTC | CASSQDMTGDYEQYF
TRBJ1-2 | TRBD1 | TRBV6-5 | - | TGTGCCAGCACCTCTCGGACAGGGCATGGCTACACCTTC | CASTSRTGHGYTF
TRBJ2-3 | TRBD2 | TRBV20-1 | - | TGCAGTCCTGCGGGGACTAGCGGGGGCACTAGCACAGATACGCGGTATTTT | CSPAGTSGGTSTDTRYF
TRBJ2-1 | - | TRBV2 | few | TGTGCCAGTGCACCTCTTGGAAGAGAGCAGTTCTTC | CASAPLGREQFF
TRBJ1-1 | - | TRBV7-6 | many | TGTGCCAGCAGCTTATTAAGGACACATGAAGCTTTCTTT | CASSLLRTHEAFF
TRBJ1-1 | - | TRBV10-3 | - | TGTGCCATCAGTGTAGGAGGGGAGAACACTGAAGCTTTCTTT | CAISVGGENTEAFF
TRBJ2-2 | - | TRBV29-1 | - | TGCAGCGTTGGAGGCGGAACCGGGTCCCTCACCGGGGAGCTGTTTTTT | CSVGGGTGSLTGELFF
TRBJ2-5 | - | TRBV7-2 | - | TGTGTCAGCAGCCACTTCGACAGTCAAGAGACCCAGTACTTC | CVSSHFDSQETQYF
TRBJ2-1 | TRBD2 | TRBV7-9 | - | TGTGCCAGCAATCCGGGACTAGCGGAGTACAATGAGCAGTTCTTC | CASNPGLAEYNEQFF
TRBJ2-1 | - | TRBV2 | - | TGTGCCAGCAGTGAGAAGGGGGACTGGGGTCATGAGCAGTTCTTC | CASSEKGDWGHEQFF
TRBJ1-2 | - | TRBV2 | - | TGTGCCAGCAGTGGCTGGGATGGCTACACCTTC | CASSGWDGYTF
TRBJ2-7 | - | TRBV2 | - | TGTGCCAGCAGTTATACAGGCATCTACGAGCAGTACTTC | CASSYTGIYEQYF
TRBJ2-7 | - | TRBV18 | - | TGTGCCAGCTCCCGACCAACAGGGAGCCACGAGCAGTACTTC | CASSRPTGSHEQYF
TRBJ2-5 | - | TRBV20-1 | - | TGCAGTCGGGGCTCTCTGGAGACCCAGTACTTC | CSRGSLETQYF